A single sample gave rise to the 27 T cell receptor beta chains below, sequenced in a study of cytomegalovirus exposure and HLA in healthy donors. A multiplex PCR was run with 60 Vbeta primers and 13 Jbeta primers. The data were produced by immunoSEQ multiplex PCR, yet TCRdb's version contains in-frame clones alone and is incomplete. The repertoire table contains about 96,000 clones. Sequenced material: PBMCs. These receptors came from a woman aged 25 to 39 in good health and CMV-seronegative.

V usage is TRBV10-3 and J usage is TRBJ2-5, with 8 positions matching TRBD1. Germline CDR1 ENHRY, CDR2 SYGVKD. After removal of 3 bases from V and 1 base from J, the junction contained 1 base not matched to a gene. The CDR3 runs to 14 residues. The CDR3 region is CAISDGQGQETQYF. The CDR3 coding sequence is TGTGCCATCAGTGATGGACAGGGCCAAGAGACCCAGTACTTC.

V is TRBV19 and J is TRBJ1-1, with 9 bases identical to TRBD1. With 5 bases clipped from V and 5 bases from J, the junction kept 6 bases outside the gene matches. The germline CDR1 and CDR2 sequences are LNHDA and SQIVND (reference sequence). This CDR3 comprises 14 residues. The CDR3 DNA sequence: TGTGCCAGTAGTTCCGACAGGGGGAGGACTGAAGCTTTCTTT. Protein product: CASSSDRGRTEAFF.

The chain combines TRBV21-1 with TRBJ1-4. TRBV21-1 is flagged as a pseudogene. This CDR3 has 15 residues. CDR3 protein: CASSPEGKTNEKLFF. In nucleotides, the CDR3 is TGTGCCAGCAGCCCTGAGGGAAAAACTAATGAAAAACTGTTTTTT.

The chain links TRBV7-8 to TRBJ1-3; 9 bases align to TRBD1. CDR1 is SGHVS, CDR2 FQNEAQ, per germline. The trim removed 5 bases at V and 4 bases at J, leaving 9 bases unmatched. This CDR3 is 16 amino acids long. CDR3 residues: CASSAYGTGMGNTIYF. The CDR3 coding sequence is TGTGCCAGCAGCGCCTACGGGACAGGGATGGGAAACACCATATATTTT.

V and J are TRBV5-1 and TRBJ1-1, with D unresolved. This CDR3 is 13 amino acids long. V gave up 4 bases and J gave up 0 bases, with 7 bases separating them. The germline V gene encodes CDR1 SGHRS and CDR2 YFSETQ. The CDR3 loop reads CASSPRVNTEAFF. The DNA of the CDR3 is TGCGCCAGCAGCCCCCGGGTGAACACTGAAGCTTTCTTT.

The chain employs TRBV7-9 and TRBJ1-6; 11 bases are shared with TRBD1. Looked up from germline, CDR1 is SEHNR and CDR2 is FQNEAQ (reference sequence). With 4 bases clipped from V and 9 bases from J, the junction kept 8 bases outside the gene matches. The CDR3 sequence is 16 residues long. The CDR3 DNA reads TGTGCCAGCAGCTCCCCCGGACAGGGGGCTTCTTCACCCCTCCACTTT. Amino acids: CASSSPGQGASSPLHF.

V usage is TRBV7-6 and J usage is TRBJ1-1; D is undetermined. Trimming removed 1 base at V and 4 bases at J, with 7 bases between. Looked up from germline, CDR1 is SGHVS and CDR2 is FNYEAQ. The CDR3 has 13 residues. The chain's CDR3 is CASSLGGTTEAFF. The CDR3 DNA follows: TGTGCCAGCAGCTTAGGCGGTACCACTGAAGCTTTCTTT.

V and J are TRBV14 and TRBJ2-7; TRBD2 aligns across 10 bases. The CDR3 is made up of 14 amino acids. J gave up 6 bases and V 1 base, and 3 bases lay outside the gene matches. The germline V gene encodes CDR1 SGHDN and CDR2 FVKESK. The CDR3 region has the DNA TGTGCCAGCAGCCAAGGCCGACTAGCGGGCGAGCAGTACTTC. The encoded protein is CASSQGRLAGEQYF.

The genes are TRBV6-1 and TRBJ1-5; D not certain. The CDR3 length is 11 residues. Germline V gene lookup returns CDR1 MNHNS and CDR2 SASEGT. V was clipped by 5 bases and J by 9 bases, with 8 bases between them. In nucleotides, the CDR3 is TGTGCCAGCAGTCCTCCGGGGCCCCAGCATTTT. Its translation: CASSPPGPQHF.

The chain employs TRBV4-2 and TRBJ2-7, with 9 positions matching TRBD1. The V and J ends lost 0 bases and 1 base, in that order; junction bases with no gene match: 4. CDR3 length: 16 amino acids. The germline gives CDR1 LGHNA, CDR2 YNFKEQ. This CDR3 reads CASSQDRQGVSYEQYF. The CDR3 DNA reads as TGTGCCAGCAGCCAAGACCGACAGGGGGTGTCCTACGAGCAGTACTTC.

This chain connects TRBV16 to TRBJ2-4; D ambiguous. V was cut by 0 bases and J by 0 bases, with 6 bases left in between. The CDR3 length is 15 residues. CDR1 is KGHSY, CDR2 FQNENV, per germline. The CDR3 reads CASSQSYLAKNIQYF. The CDR3 nucleotides read TGTGCCAGCAGCCAATCGTATTTAGCCAAAAACATTCAGTACTTC.

CDR3 nucleotide sequence: TGTGCCAGCAGCTTAGGCAGATACACTGAAGCTTTCTTT. This sequence encodes CASSLGRYTEAFF. This sequence joins TRBV13 and TRBJ1-1; D is undetermined. The CDR3 contains 13 residues. Trimming removed 0 bases at V and 3 bases at J, with 5 bases between. The V gene's germline CDR1 is PRHDT and CDR2 FYEKMQ (reference sequence).

This sequence joins TRBV18 and TRBJ1-1, with a tentative D call TRBD1 (6 bases). Germline-derived CDR1 and CDR2 are KGHSH and LQKENI. The CDR3 is 13 residues long. V was pared by 5 bases and J by 4 bases, with 11 bases between. CDR3 amino acids: CASSSGQPTEAFF. The CDR3 DNA reads as TGTGCCAGCTCATCCGGACAGCCCACTGAAGCTTTCTTT.

The gene calls are TRBV5-1 and TRBJ2-5, with D possibly TRBD1 on 5 matching bases. Gene TRBJ2-7 matches the end of the DNA better, so the J call may be wrong. Germline values: CDR1 SGHRS, CDR2 YFSETQ. CDR3 length: 13 amino acids. CDR3 region: CASSLGQSYEQYF. The CDR3 coding sequence is TGCGCCAGCAGCTTGGGACAGAGCTACGAGCAGTACTTC.

The rearrangement uses TRBV6-1 and TRBJ2-1; 12 nucleotides agree with TRBD2. The germline V gene has CDR1 MNHNS and CDR2 SASEGT. Losses at the gene ends were 10 bases for V and 6 bases for J; bases not matched to a gene: 7. The length of the CDR3 is 14 residues. CDR3 residues: CATRTSGTGNEQFF. The CDR3 DNA reads TGTGCCACCCGGACTAGCGGGACTGGCAATGAGCAGTTCTTC.

V is TRBV6-4 and J is TRBJ2-1, with 11 positions matching TRBD1. CDR3 length: 14 residues. V gave up 6 bases and J gave up 9 bases; unmatched junction bases: 7. CDR1 is MRHNA, CDR2 SNTAGT, per germline. The DNA for the CDR3 is TGTGCCAGCAGCCGGGACAGGGGGTTCGGTGAGCAGTTCTTC. This gives the protein CASSRDRGFGEQFF.

The J gene is TRBJ2-2, the V gene TRBV27, with 7 bases lining up with TRBD1. The CDR3 has 15 residues. The V gene's germline CDR1 is MNHEY and CDR2 SMNVEV (reference sequence). J was trimmed by 4 bases and V by 6 bases; bases with no gene match: 8. The CDR3 region is CASRVGRGITGELFF. CDR3 in DNA: TGTGCCAGCAGGGTAGGCAGGGGGATCACCGGGGAGCTGTTTTTT.

The chain links TRBV29-1 to TRBJ1-1, with 8 bases lining up with TRBD1. V lost 7 bases, J lost 5 bases, and 9 bases stayed unmatched. The germline CDR1 and CDR2 sequences are SQVTM and ANQGSEA. The CDR3 length is 13 residues. CDR3 amino acids: CSGTQGGRTEAFF. The CDR3 DNA follows: TGCAGCGGCACACAGGGGGGAAGGACTGAAGCTTTCTTT.

This chain connects TRBV19 to TRBJ2-2; maybe TRBD1 (5 bases). Trimming shortened V by 8 bases and J by 6 bases, and 19 bases separated the two germline ends. CDR3 length: 15 residues. The germline V gene encodes CDR1 LNHDA and CDR2 SQIVND (reference sequence). The CDR3 loop reads CASGPGDSRSGELFF. CDR3 DNA: TGTGCCAGTGGACCGGGTGACAGCAGATCCGGGGAGCTGTTTTTT.

For this clone: One end of the junction fails to match germline, which may point to a read error. The genes are TRBV7-2 and TRBJ2-1; maybe TRBD1 (6 bases). Germline V gives CDR1 SGHTA, CDR2 FQGNSA. The CDR3 sequence is 12 residues long. CDR3 nucleotides: TGTGCCAGCAATGGACAGTACAATGAGCAGCTCTTC. Translation: CASNGQYNEQLF.

The V and J genes are TRBV27 and TRBJ2-5; D is perhaps TRBD1 (6 bases). CDR1 is MNHEY and CDR2 is SMNVEV in the germline V gene (reference sequence). This CDR3 is built from 17 residues. V lost 5 bases and J 4 bases, leaving 23 bases between the germline ends. This chain's CDR3 is CASSNLEGEGGRETQYF. In DNA form, the CDR3 reads TGTGCCAGCAGTAACCTCGAGGGGGAAGGGGGACGAGAGACCCAGTACTTC.

The chain recombines TRBV6-6 with TRBJ2-7; D not resolved. From germline, CDR1 is MNHNY and CDR2 SVGAGI (reference sequence). V was pared by 10 bases and J by 1 base, with 11 bases between. The CDR3 has 12 residues. In DNA form, the CDR3 reads TGTGCCATCTCAGGCGCGTCCTACGAGCAGTACTTC. Amino acids: CAISGASYEQYF.

V and J are TRBV28 and TRBJ2-1, with 11 bases identical to TRBD2. This CDR3 is 15 amino acids long. CDR1 is MDHEN and CDR2 is SYDVKM in the germline V gene. The ends lost 4 bases at V and 9 bases at J; junction bases unmatched: 8. CDR3 nucleotide sequence: TGTGCCAGCAGTTCACTAGCGGGGGTTAAATCTGAGCAGTTCTTC. Protein sequence: CASSSLAGVKSEQFF. The entire variable domain, with the rest obtained from reference TRBV28 and TRBJ2-1, is as follows: DVKVTQSSRYLVKRTGEKVFLECVQDMDHENMFWYRQDPGLGLRLIYFSYDVKMKEKGDIPEGYSVSREKKERFSLILESASTNQTSMYLCASSSLAGVKSEQFFGPGTRLTVL.

This chain uses TRBV6-1 with TRBJ1-1; 11 nucleotides line up with TRBD1. J was trimmed by 6 bases and V by 4 bases; bases with no gene match: 4. Germline loops: CDR1 MNHNS, CDR2 SASEGT. The CDR3 is 14 amino acids. DNA of the CDR3: TGTGCCAGCAGTGCCCTGGGACAGGGGGCTGAAGCTTTCTTT. Its translation: CASSALGQGAEAFF.

The genes are TRBV7-8 and TRBJ2-7; D not certain. Trimming shortened V by 1 base and J by 2 bases, and 9 bases separated the two germline ends. Germline loops: CDR1 SGHVS, CDR2 FQNEAQ. The CDR3 length is 14 residues. The CDR3 spells CASSLGPTAYEQYF. CDR3 bases: TGTGCCAGCAGCTTAGGCCCCACAGCCTACGAGCAGTACTTC.

Worth noting for this clone: One junction end disagrees with the germline gene, perhaps due to a read error. The chain's CDR3 is CASSDSTSGGADTQYF. CDR3 bases: TGTGCCAGCAGTGACTCGACTAGCGGGGGGGCAGATACGCAGTATTTT. J is TRBJ2-3 and V is TRBV6-6, with 14 positions matching TRBD2. The CDR3 totals 16 residues. CDR1 is MNHNY and CDR2 is SVGAGI in the germline V gene (reference sequence).

CDR3 sequence (DNA): TGTGCCAGCAGCCCCACGTCGGGAGATACGCAGTATTTT. This translates into CASSPTSGDTQYF. The gene calls are TRBV21-1 and TRBJ2-3; the table gives TRBD2 as D, unverified against the DNA. TRBV21-1 is described as a pseudogene. The CDR3 has 13 residues.